Presented here are 29 T cell receptor beta chains from one specimen sequenced in a study of post-analysis software for immune sequencing data. General observations from the study: When patients were compared with controls, about five TRBV segments were more frequent, TRBV5-6, TRBV5-1 and TRBV20-1 among them.

These TCRs are of unknown antigen specificity. Every TCR beta cDNA library bore unique molecular identifiers. A single record per CDR3 protein comes from TCRdb applying MiXCR to the PCR reads. The sample holds roughly 180,000 distinct CDR3 sequences, approximately 30% seen once. The sequenced sample consisted of blood. Source of these receptors: a girl aged 10-17 years with multiple sclerosis.

The rearrangement uses TRBV28 and TRBJ2-6; D remains ambiguous. V lost 3 bases to trimming and J lost 0 bases, with 9 bases between them. The length of the CDR3 is 16 residues. The germline CDR1 and CDR2 sequences are MDHEN and SYDVKM. The CDR3 sequence: CASSLVQISGANVLTF. The CDR3 DNA is TGTGCCAGCAGTTTGGTACAGATCTCTGGGGCCAACGTCCTGACTTTC. Using reference TRBV28 and TRBJ2-6 for the parts outside the CDR3, the full variable domain is DVKVTQSSRYLVKRTGEKVFLECVQDMDHENMFWYRQDPGLGLRLIYFSYDVKMKEKGDIPEGYSVSREKKERFSLILESASTNQTSMYLCASSLVQISGANVLTFGAGSRLTVL.

Details on this clonotype: A much larger clonotype is one base distant, so this may be a read error. The V call is TRBV9, the J call TRBJ2-5; D remains unclear. V lost 4 bases to trimming and J lost 11 bases, with 24 bases between them. The CDR3 has 15 amino acids. Germline assignment: CDR1 SGDLS and CDR2 YYNGEE. The CDR3 coding sequence is TGTGCCAGCAGCCCCTCTATCGGAATCTACAATGAGCAGTACTTC. Translation: CASSPSIGIYNEQYF.

The chain joins TRBV20-1 to TRBJ2-1, with 8 positions matching TRBD1. Losses at the gene ends were 1 base for V and 5 bases for J; bases not matched to a gene: 7. This CDR3 spans 15 amino acids. Germline loops: CDR1 DFQATT, CDR2 SNEGSKA (reference sequence). The CDR3 nucleotides are TGCAGTGCTAGAGTCCAGGGGGCTTGGAACAATGAGCAGTTCTTC. It codes for CSARVQGAWNNEQFF.

The chain links TRBV6-2 or TRBV6-3 to TRBJ2-7; D gene uncertain. V gave up 2 bases and J gave up 6 bases, with 14 bases separating them. This CDR3 has 14 residues. Germline V gene lookup returns CDR1 MNHEY and CDR2 SVGEGT. DNA of the CDR3: TGTGCCAGCAGTTACCCGGGTGGTAACTTCGAGCAGTACTTC. It codes for CASSYPGGNFEQYF.

This clonotype was picked up many times. This rearrangement joins TRBV29-1 to TRBJ1-1, with D possibly TRBD1 on 5 matching bases. The V gene's germline CDR1 is SQVTM and CDR2 ANQGSEA. The CDR3 length is 12 residues. Trimming removed 0 bases from V and 4 bases from J, with 6 bases in between. CDR3 protein: CSVEEGGTEAFF. In DNA form, the CDR3 reads TGCAGCGTTGAAGAGGGGGGCACTGAAGCTTTCTTT.

In its sample, this clonotype was seen many times. The chain uses TRBV11-2 and TRBJ1-2; no clear D gene. CDR1 and CDR2 from the germline V gene are SGHAT and FQNNGV. CDR3 size: 16 residues. V was cut by 8 bases and J by 0 bases, with 19 bases left in between. The CDR3 loop is CASGLYSRLANYGYTF. The DNA for the CDR3 is TGTGCCAGCGGTCTGTACTCTCGACTAGCTAACTATGGCTACACCTTC.

In regard to this clonotype: This may be a read error: a much more frequent sequence differs by one nucleotide. The CDR3 reads CASSPTQGNQPRHF. CDR3 in DNA: TGCGCCAGCAGCCCCACGCAGGGCAACCAGCCCCGGCATTTT. The chain carries TRBV4-1 and TRBJ1-5; a weak D match, TRBD1 (5 bases). The CDR3 runs 14 residues. CDR1 and CDR2 (germline): MGHRA, YSYEKL.

This clonotype was counted ten times or more. This rearrangement joins TRBV5-1 to TRBJ2-1, with 9 positions matching TRBD2. Germline assignment: CDR1 SGHRS and CDR2 YFSETQ. The CDR3 loop spans 16 amino acids. With 4 bases clipped from V and 3 bases from J, the junction kept 8 bases outside the gene matches. Here the CDR3 DNA reads TGCGCCAGCAGCCGCGTCGGTAGCGGGAGCTACAATGAGCAGTTCTTC. Its protein product is CASSRVGSGSYNEQFF. The full variable domain, completed using reference TRBV5-1 and TRBJ2-1, is KAGVTQTPRYLIKTRGQQVTLSCSPISGHRSVSWYQQTPGQGLQFLFEYFSETQRNKGNFPGRFSGRQFSNSRSEMNVSTLELGDSALYLCASSRVGSGSYNEQFFGPGTRLTVL.

This clonotype showed up just a few times. The V gene is TRBV6-2 or TRBV6-3, the J gene TRBJ2-7; perhaps TRBD1 as D (5 bases). Trimming left V 2 bases short and J 1 base short, with 15 bases between. This CDR3 is built from 16 residues. Per the germline V gene, CDR1 is MNHEY and CDR2 is SVGEGT. The CDR3: CASSYGAGLMSYEQYF. The CDR3 DNA reads TGTGCCAGCAGTTACGGGGCAGGCCTGATGTCCTACGAGCAGTACTTC.

This clonotype was recorded a few times. The rearrangement links TRBV2 to TRBJ1-1; D may be TRBD1 (5 bases). The CDR3 consists of 14 residues. The germline V and J ends were trimmed by 7 bases and 0 bases, with 12 bases remaining between them. The germline V gene encodes CDR1 SNHLY and CDR2 FYNNEI. The CDR3 protein is CASIGTGVNTEAFF. The CDR3 nucleotides are TGTGCCAGCATAGGTACAGGAGTGAACACTGAAGCTTTCTTT. The full variable domain, completed using reference TRBV2 and TRBJ1-1, is EPEVTQTPSHQVTQMGQEVILRCVPISNHLYFYWYRQILGQKVEFLVSFYNNEISEKSEIFDDQFSVERPDGSNFTLKIRSTKLEDSAMYFCASIGTGVNTEAFFGQGTRLTVV.

This clonotype was picked up one time. V usage is TRBV29-1 and J usage is TRBJ2-3; possible D gene TRBD2, 5 bases. The CDR3 contains 15 residues. Germline CDR1 SQVTM, CDR2 ANQGSEA. The ends were cut back, 4 bases at V and 1 base at J, with 15 bases in the middle. The chain's CDR3 is CSVGAGVSGTDTQYF. The CDR3 DNA follows: TGCAGCGTTGGAGCCGGGGTTAGCGGCACAGATACGCAGTATTTT.

About this clonotype itself: A much larger clone lies a single base off, so this may be a read error. This chain uses TRBV10-3 with TRBJ2-7; TRBD2 agrees at 8 bases. This CDR3 has 15 amino acids. The junction had 15 bases not matched to a gene; V was cut back by 10 bases and J by 4 bases. Germline CDR1 and CDR2: ENHRY and SYGVKD. The CDR3 DNA follows: TGTGCCACCGGGGGACTAGTGGGAGTAGAGTACGAGCAGTACTTC. This sequence encodes CATGGLVGVEYEQYF.

There are many counts of this clonotype. V is TRBV29-1 and J is TRBJ2-1; D remains ambiguous. Germline V lookup: CDR1 SQVTM, CDR2 ANQGSEA. The CDR3 totals 13 residues. V was trimmed by 4 bases and J by 0 bases, leaving 7 bases between them. The CDR3 DNA reads as TGCAGCGTTGGAGCGATCTCCTACAATGAGCAGTTCTTC. Translated: CSVGAISYNEQFF.

This chain joins TRBV7-2 and TRBJ2-7; TRBD1 or TRBD2 may be the D gene (6 bases each). V was pared by 4 bases and J by 2 bases, with 12 bases between. This CDR3 is built from 14 residues. Looked up from germline, CDR1 is SGHTA and CDR2 is FQGNSA. CDR3 residues: CASSSQGGAYEQYF. For the CDR3, the DNA is TGTGCCAGCAGCTCACAGGGAGGCGCCTACGAGCAGTACTTC.

This clonotype showed up many times. V is TRBV6-5 and J is TRBJ2-7; D is unclear. Deletions cut 7 bases from V and 5 bases from J, with 15 bases between. This CDR3 is built from 13 residues. Germline values: CDR1 MNHEY, CDR2 SVGAGI. The chain's CDR3 is CASTDSRGNEQYF. In DNA form, the CDR3 reads TGTGCCAGCACTGACTCCCGCGGCAACGAGCAGTACTTC.

This clonotype was detected many times. The V gene is TRBV7-2, the J gene TRBJ2-5, with D tentatively TRBD2 (6 bases). In germline, CDR1 is SGHTA, CDR2 FQGNSA. The CDR3 runs 12 residues. The V end lost 6 bases, the J end lost 7 bases, and 12 bases lay between the germline ends. The CDR3 bases are TGTGCCAGCAGTTCGGACTATGGGACCCAGTACTTC. Amino acid sequence: CASSSDYGTQYF.

The chain links TRBV28 to TRBJ2-1, with 12 nucleotides matching TRBD2. The CDR3 sequence is 16 residues long. In germline, CDR1 is MDHEN, CDR2 SYDVKM. V trimming: 5 bases; J trimming: 7 bases; junction bases outside the gene matches: 9. CDR3 DNA sequence: TGTGCCAGCAGTGCGATTCTAGCGGGAGGGAATAATGAGCAGTTCTTC. Protein sequence: CASSAILAGGNNEQFF.

CDR3 DNA: TGCAGTGCTAGAACAGGGGGCTACCGCTACGAGCAGTACTTC. Translating gives CSARTGGYRYEQYF. This chain links TRBV20-1 with TRBJ2-7, with TRBD1 identical over 9 bases. The CDR3 is made up of 14 amino acids. CDR1 is DFQATT, CDR2 SNEGSKA, per germline (reference sequence). The ends lost 2 bases at V and 3 bases at J; junction bases unmatched: 5.

This clonotype was detected ten times or more. CDR3 sequence reads: CASSYHVDRRTDTQYF. DNA of the CDR3: TGTGCCAGCAGTTACCATGTAGACCGGCGAACAGATACGCAGTATTTT. The rearrangement uses TRBV6-5 and TRBJ2-3; no firm D call. Trimming pared 2 bases from V and 3 bases from J, leaving 15 bases between. Germline CDR1 reads MNHEY; CDR2 reads SVGAGI. The CDR3 has 16 amino acids.

Turning to this clonotype: Being one base from a much bigger clone, this may be a read error. CDR3 loop: CAGSLADRGNIQYF. DNA for the CDR3: TGCGCCGGCAGCTTGGCGGACAGGGGAAACATTCAGTACTTC. This rearrangement joins TRBV5-1 to TRBJ2-4, with 9 bases lining up with TRBD1. Germline V CDR1 and CDR2: SGHRS, YFSETQ. This CDR3 contains 14 residues. Using reference TRBV5-1 and TRBJ2-4 for the parts outside the CDR3, the full variable domain is KAGVTQTPRYLIKTRGQQVTLSCSPISGHRSVSWYQQTPGQGLQFLFEYFSETQRNKGNFPGRFSGRQFSNSRSEMNVSTLELGDSALYLCAGSLADRGNIQYFGAGTRLSVL.

This clonotype has just a few counts. This rearrangement joins TRBV29-1 to TRBJ2-5; D unclear. V gave up 0 bases and J gave up 7 bases, with 15 bases separating them. The CDR3 sequence is 14 residues long. Germline V gene sequence: CDR1 SQVTM, CDR2 ANQGSEA. The CDR3: CSVEDQTPLGTQYF. The CDR3 nucleotides read TGCAGCGTTGAAGATCAGACACCCTTGGGGACCCAGTACTTC.

In this sample, this clonotype turned up many times. This chain links TRBV20-1 with TRBJ1-2, with 7 nucleotides matching TRBD1. CDR1 and CDR2 from the germline V gene are DFQATT and SNEGSKA (reference sequence). The CDR3 extends over 15 amino acids. V shed 4 bases, J shed 2 bases, and the junction held 10 bases outside the gene matches. CDR3 protein: CSAKLRGQPNYGYTF. For the CDR3, the DNA is TGCAGTGCTAAATTACGGGGACAGCCAAACTATGGCTACACCTTC.

This clonotype was seen at least ten times. The chain links TRBV10-3 to TRBJ2-5; 13 bases line up with TRBD2. Trimming cost V 3 bases and J 5 bases; bases outside gene matches: 6. Germline assignment: CDR1 ENHRY and CDR2 SYGVKD. This CDR3 has 16 residues. CDR3 bases: TGTGCCATCAGTGAAGGGACTAGCGGGACCGGGGAGACCCAGTACTTC. Protein sequence: CAISEGTSGTGETQYF.

This clonotype was seen a few times. The CDR3 sequence is CASSVTGGNTGELFF. DNA of the CDR3: TGCGCCAGCAGCGTTACCGGGGGAAACACCGGGGAGCTGTTTTTT. The genes are TRBV4-1 and TRBJ2-2, with D perhaps matching TRBD2 (6 bases). The CDR3 consists of 15 residues. Germline V CDR1 and CDR2: MGHRA, YSYEKL. Trimming shortened V by 5 bases and J by 2 bases, and 12 bases separated the two germline ends.

This clonotype was recorded many times. The chain joins TRBV29-1 to TRBJ2-3; no clear D. This CDR3 region has 14 residues. Germline V gene lookup returns CDR1 SQVTM and CDR2 ANQGSEA. V lost 6 bases, J lost 0 bases, and 13 bases lay in between. In nucleotides, the CDR3 is TGCAGCGTACCCCAGAGATCTAGCACAGATACGCAGTATTTT. This codes for CSVPQRSSTDTQYF.

CDR3 in DNA: TGTGCCAGCAGCGTAGATTCCCCCACAGATACGCAGTATTTT. Amino acids: CASSVDSPTDTQYF. The chain is built from TRBV9 and TRBJ2-3; D remains ambiguous. CDR1 SGDLS and CDR2 YYNGEE come from the germline V gene. This CDR3 is 14 amino acids long. Trimming took 0 bases from V and 2 from J, leaving 7 bases between them.

This clonotype has a handful of counts. V and J are TRBV7-9 and TRBJ2-5, with a weak D call TRBD2 (6 bases). Trimming cost V 1 base and J 5 bases, with 11 bases left between them. Germline CDR1 SEHNR, CDR2 FQNEAQ (reference sequence). The CDR3 loop spans 14 amino acids. The CDR3 DNA is TGTGCCAGCAGCTTAGATCGGGAGCGGGAGACCCAGTACTTC. Translation gives CASSLDRERETQYF. Supplemented by reference TRBV7-9 and TRBJ2-5, the full variable domain reads DTGVSQNPRHKITKRGQNVTFRCDPISEHNRLYWYRQTLGQGPEFLTYFQNEAQLEKSRLLSDRFSAERPKGSFSTLEIQRTEQGDSAMYLCASSLDRERETQYFGPGTRLLVL.

This clonotype was seen a handful of times. The chain carries TRBV4-1 and TRBJ2-1; 11 nucleotides line up with TRBD2. The germline gives CDR1 MGHRA, CDR2 YSYEKL. The J segment lost 6 bases and the V segment lost 0 bases, leaving 10 bases of the junction unmatched. This CDR3 spans 18 amino acids. This CDR3 is CASSQDLLAGAPGNEQFF. CDR3 nucleotide sequence: TGCGCCAGCAGCCAAGATTTACTAGCGGGAGCTCCTGGCAATGAGCAGTTCTTC.

In this sample, this clonotype turned up a few times. The chain links TRBV12-3 or TRBV12-4 to TRBJ1-1; no reliable D call. This CDR3 comprises 14 residues. The V gene lost 7 bases and the J gene lost 4 bases, with 16 bases spanning the gap. The chain's CDR3 is CASTSSDRFTEAFF. Here the CDR3 DNA reads TGTGCCAGCACCTCGTCGGATCGTTTCACTGAAGCTTTCTTT.